This TCR beta chain was observed in a study of blood T cell repertoires in COVID-19. For the study at large: Nucleic acid was either cDNA or gDNA, and it came from T cells, B-cell-depleted T cells, or PBMCs.

Researchers sorted participants into cohorts using their self-reported clinical history. Study processing details: Nucleated cell number was recorded as an estimate derived from reference gene primer amplification. The data were produced by immunoSEQ multiplex PCR, yet TCRdb's version contains in-frame clones alone and is incomplete. For V, J and clone size, that table is used; D and trimming come from the DNA. Of under 450,000 clones listed, roughly 92% are singletons. Trimming pared 0 bases from V and 5 bases from J, leaving 9 bases between. Germline V CDR1 and CDR2: SGHTS, YDEGEE. The CDR3 is 14 residues long.

Material: PBMCs or T cells enriched from blood (not recorded which). The chain couples TRBV5-8 to TRBJ2-1; tentative D call: TRBD2 (6 bases). This clonotype was sampled from a woman aged 40 to 50 who had been exposed to COVID-19. The CDR3 spells CASSLAGEDNEQFF. The CDR3 bases are TGTGCCAGCAGCTTGGCCGGGGAGGACAATGAGCAGTTCTTC.